Presented here are 3 T cell receptor beta chains from one specimen sequenced in a study of regulatory dendritic cells for organ transplantation. Sorted subsets were CFSE-labeled and cultured four to six days with allogeneic dendritic cells. Antigens for these TCRs are unknown. Profiling relied on immunoSEQ multiplex PCR, and the TCRdb table lists in-frame clones only, not all of them. This table has a few thousand clones, about 76% appearing once. The sample consisted of memory CD8+ T cells from blood cultured with dendritic cells. Stated subset: CD45RO+ memory T cells. These receptor sequences come from a human donor in good health.

Sample share makes this clone large. The chain links TRBV6-4 to TRBJ2-1, with TRBD2 matching 7 bases. In germline, CDR1 is MRHNA, CDR2 SNTAGT. Losses at the gene ends were 6 bases for V and 4 bases for J; bases not matched to a gene: 9. The CDR3 has 15 residues. CDR3 DNA sequence: TGTGCCAGCAGCCCTAGAAGCGGGGAGTACAATGAGCAGTTCTTC. This encodes CASSPRSGEYNEQFF.

This chain uses TRBV2 with TRBJ1-1; D gene ambiguous. V was trimmed by 3 bases and J by 0 bases, leaving 11 bases between them. The germline CDR1 and CDR2 sequences are SNHLY and FYNNEI. This CDR3 contains 15 residues. The CDR3 DNA reads TGTGCCAGCAGTGACTCTCCGACGGTGAACACTGAAGCTTTCTTT. It is translated as CASSDSPTVNTEAFF.

The V and J genes are TRBV4-2 and TRBJ2-7; perhaps TRBD1 as D (6 bases). This CDR3 has 16 residues. The ends were cut back, 0 bases at V and 1 base at J, with 13 bases in the middle. Germline CDR1 is LGHNA and CDR2 is YNFKEQ. CDR3 sequence: CASSQDLGAGSYEQYF. The CDR3 region has the DNA TGTGCCAGCAGCCAAGATTTGGGGGCAGGTTCCTACGAGCAGTACTTC.